The 14 T cell receptor beta chains below come from one sample, sequenced in a study of cytomegalovirus exposure and HLA in healthy donors. PCR primers comprised 60 Vbeta and 13 Jbeta primers. Clones were read by immunoSEQ multiplex PCR, and TCRdb kept only the in-frame ones, dropping some. In the table there are 200,000 to 250,000 clones, about 74% of which are singletons. Sequencing was carried out using PBMCs. The receptors were gathered from a man in his forties or fifties in good health and CMV-seronegative.

The chain joins TRBV30 to TRBJ1-1; D is uncertain. Trimming pared 0 bases from V and 7 bases from J, leaving 6 bases between. This CDR3 spans 11 amino acids. CDR1 is GTSNPN, CDR2 SVGIG, per germline (reference sequence). The chain's CDR3 is CAWSVENEAFF. The CDR3 DNA sequence: TGTGCCTGGAGTGTAGAGAATGAAGCTTTCTTT.

V usage is TRBV6-6 and J usage is TRBJ2-7; 10 bases align to TRBD2. Germline V gene lookup returns CDR1 MNHNY and CDR2 SVGAGI (reference sequence). CDR3 length equals 15 residues. V trimming: 6 bases; J trimming: 2 bases; junction bases outside the gene matches: 7. The CDR3 region has the DNA TGTGCCAGCAGCCGCATAGCGGGGGGAGCCTACGAGCAGTACTTC. It specifies CASSRIAGGAYEQYF.

The J gene is TRBJ1-2, the V gene TRBV9; 7 nucleotides agree with TRBD1. This CDR3 contains 12 residues. CDR1 SGDLS and CDR2 YYNGEE come from the germline V gene. After removal of 3 bases from V and 13 bases from J, the junction contained 9 bases not matched to a gene. CDR3 nucleotides: TGTGCCAGCAGCGGAGGGGGCCGACTACTCACCTTC. It yields the protein CASSGGGRLLTF.

The chain carries TRBV4-1 and TRBJ2-3, with D possibly TRBD1 on 5 matching bases. Between the trimmed V and J ends, which lost 0 bases and 7 bases, there was a span of 14 bases. The CDR3 extends over 15 amino acids. CDR1 and CDR2 from the germline V gene are MGHRA and YSYEKL. CDR3 sequence: CASSQDRGTTYTQYF. CDR3 DNA sequence: TGCGCCAGCAGCCAAGATAGGGGTACTACATATACGCAGTATTTT.

The chain carries TRBV7-9 and TRBJ2-7, with TRBD1 matching over 7 bases. The CDR3 length is 13 residues. Germline V CDR1 and CDR2: SEHNR, FQNEAQ (reference sequence). J was trimmed by 9 bases and V by 5 bases; bases with no gene match: 10. The CDR3 bases are TGTGCCAGCAGCAACGACAGGGTCTATGCGCAGTACTTC. Residues: CASSNDRVYAQYF. Combining the CDR3 with reference TRBV7-9 and TRBJ2-7 gives the whole variable domain DTGVSQNPRHKITKRGQNVTFRCDPISEHNRLYWYRQTLGQGPEFLTYFQNEAQLEKSRLLSDRFSAERPKGSFSTLEIQRTEQGDSAMYLCASSNDRVYAQYFGPGTRLTVT.

The count of this clone is one. The chain employs TRBV2 and TRBJ2-3, with TRBD2 identical over 9 bases. The CDR3 runs to 17 residues. V gave up 3 bases and J gave up 4 bases; unmatched junction bases: 11. Germline-derived CDR1 and CDR2 are SNHLY and FYNNEI. CDR3 residues: CASSDFDSGSDPDTQYF. The CDR3 DNA reads as TGTGCCAGCAGTGATTTTGATAGCGGGAGTGATCCAGATACGCAGTATTTT.

The chain links TRBV4-1 to TRBJ2-1; D is perhaps TRBD2 (5 bases). Germline CDR1 is MGHRA and CDR2 is YSYEKL. The CDR3 runs to 16 residues. V was shortened by 4 bases and J by 4 bases, with 17 bases between the two germline ends. CDR3 protein: CASSPKYGNLYNEQFF. CDR3 nucleotide sequence: TGCGCCAGCAGCCCCAAATACGGGAATCTTTACAATGAGCAGTTCTTC.

This clone was counted a few times. This chain uses TRBV2 with TRBJ2-7, with 8 nucleotides matching TRBD2. Germline-derived CDR1 and CDR2 are SNHLY and FYNNEI. This CDR3 is 14 amino acids long. Trimming cost V 7 bases and J 1 base; bases outside gene matches: 6. In nucleotides, the CDR3 is TGTGCCAGCATGGGGGCGGGGGGATCCTACGAGCAGTACTTC. Residues: CASMGAGGSYEQYF.

CDR3 bases: TGTGCCTGGGGGGGCCGGGCAGATACGCAGTATTTT. This codes for CAWGGRADTQYF. This rearrangement joins TRBV30 to TRBJ2-3; the D gene is possibly TRBD1 (6 bases). This CDR3 has 12 residues. V was pared by 5 bases and J by 4 bases, with 10 bases between. Germline values: CDR1 GTSNPN, CDR2 SVGIG (reference sequence).

This clone was observed a few times. V and J are TRBV27 and TRBJ2-7, with 8 bases that match TRBD1. Germline assignment: CDR1 MNHEY and CDR2 SMNVEV (reference sequence). This CDR3 has 13 residues. V shed 3 bases and J 13 bases; nucleotides not matched to a gene: 11. CDR3 residues: CASSFFMGQALYF. The DNA for the CDR3 is TGTGCCAGCAGTTTTTTCATGGGACAGGCCCTTTACTTC.

The chain carries TRBV28 and TRBJ2-7, with D perhaps TRBD2 (6 bases). This CDR3 contains 13 residues. Germline CDR1 MDHEN, CDR2 SYDVKM. Trimming took 10 bases from V and 3 from J, leaving 16 bases between them. Here the CDR3 DNA reads TGTGCCACCTGCGCGGGGACGAACTACGAGCAGTACTTC. The encoded protein is CATCAGTNYEQYF.

The gene calls are TRBV28 and TRBJ1-1, with D tentatively TRBD1 (5 bases). CDR1 is MDHEN and CDR2 is SYDVKM in the germline V gene. This CDR3 region has 12 residues. V lost 3 bases to trimming and J lost 8 bases, with 10 bases between them. DNA of the CDR3: TGTGCCAGCAGTTTTCTAAGGGGAGAAGCTTTCTTT. It is translated as CASSFLRGEAFF.

The CDR3 here is CASKESGYNEQFF. In DNA, the CDR3 is TGTGCCAGCAAGGAGAGCGGATACAATGAGCAGTTCTTC. The rearrangement links TRBV2 to TRBJ2-1; D is perhaps TRBD2 (5 bases). Trimming shortened V by 7 bases and J by 4 bases, and 11 bases separated the two germline ends. Germline V gene sequence: CDR1 SNHLY, CDR2 FYNNEI. CDR3 length: 13 residues.

The chain links TRBV19 to TRBJ1-2; no reliable D call. V lost 0 bases, J lost 1 base, and 9 bases lay in between. This CDR3 is built from 15 residues. CDR1 LNHDA and CDR2 SQIVND come from the germline V gene (reference sequence). The CDR3 region has the DNA TGTGCCAGTAGTATAGATGGAGGAAATAACTATGGCTACACCTTC. It specifies CASSIDGGNNYGYTF.